The TCR beta chain under discussion was sequenced for a study of OX40 agonist ivuxolimab in advanced cancers. Some clones are missing from TCRdb's copy, which holds only in-frame ones; the method was immunoSEQ multiplex PCR. The sample records around 6,400 clones, around 81% being singletons. The V and J ends lost 3 bases and 4 bases, in that order; junction bases with no gene match: 5. This CDR3 spans 15 amino acids. Looked up from germline, CDR1 is LGHNA and CDR2 is YSLEER. The sequences come from CD4+ or CD8+ T cells sorted from blood, collected in a trial of the OX40 agonist ivuxolimab. The clonotype comes from an adult with an advanced solid tumor such as melanoma, head and neck, liver or kidney cancer. The rearrangement uses TRBV4-3 and TRBJ2-7; 11 bases agree with TRBD1. The CDR3 loop is CASSHSGTGGYEQYF. The CDR3 region has the DNA TGCGCCAGCAGCCACTCCGGGACAGGGGGATACGAGCAGTACTTC.